The 23 T cell receptor beta chains below come from one sample, sequenced in a study of early T cells in non-severe SARS-CoV-2 infection. Using its own MiXCR run on the 5' RACE reads, TCRdb lists one record per CDR3 protein. The sample records about 110,000 distinct CDR3 sequences, 9.5% to 13% being singletons. The sample consisted of whole blood. These receptor sequences come from an adult who was a healthcare worker with PCR-confirmed SARS-CoV-2 infection or an uninfected control (not recorded which).

This clonotype was seen only a few times. V gene TRBV10-2 combines with J gene TRBJ2-5, with TRBD1 matching 7 bases. The CDR3 length is 17 residues. Germline lookup yields CDR1 WSHSY and CDR2 SAAADI. V lost 6 bases and J lost 2; bases outside the gene matches: 15. CDR3 residues: CASSHGLRQGRQETQYF. The CDR3 DNA is TGCGCCAGCAGCCATGGGCTCCGACAGGGAAGGCAAGAGACCCAGTACTTC.

This chain connects TRBV27 to TRBJ1-1; a possible D gene is TRBD1 (6 bases). The germline V and J ends were trimmed by 6 bases and 0 bases, with 14 bases remaining between them. Germline loops: CDR1 MNHEY, CDR2 SMNVEV (reference sequence). This CDR3 region has 15 residues. This CDR3 reads CASSPGRGMNTEAFF. CDR3 bases: TGTGCCAGCAGCCCCGGCAGGGGAATGAACACTGAAGCTTTCTTT.

V usage is TRBV29-1 and J usage is TRBJ1-1; D uncertain. V was cut by 5 bases and J by 0 bases, with 10 bases left in between. CDR3 length: 13 amino acids. CDR1 and CDR2 (germline): SQVTM, ANQGSEA. The CDR3 coding sequence is TGCAGCGTTCCCGGACGGATGAACACTGAAGCTTTCTTT. This gives the protein CSVPGRMNTEAFF.

This clonotype was recorded a few times. V and J are TRBV11-2 and TRBJ1-1, with a possible D match to TRBD1 (5 bases). The germline V gene has CDR1 SGHAT and CDR2 FQNNGV. The CDR3 extends over 14 amino acids. V was cut by 3 bases and J by 1 base, with 9 bases left in between. The DNA for the CDR3 is TGTGCCAGCAGCTTCAGGACAAAGAACACTGAAGCTTTCTTT. Encoded protein: CASSFRTKNTEAFF.

This clonotype was detected a few times. The J gene is TRBJ1-2, the V gene TRBV20-1; D call uncertain. The CDR3 extends over 13 amino acids. In germline, CDR1 is DFQATT, CDR2 SNEGSKA (reference sequence). V gave up 0 bases and J gave up 2 bases, with 7 bases separating them. The chain's CDR3 is CSARDDGNYGYTF. The CDR3 DNA reads TGCAGTGCTAGAGATGACGGGAACTATGGCTACACCTTC.

The rearrangement links TRBV7-6 to TRBJ2-2; maybe TRBD1 (6 bases). Trimming removed 5 bases at V and 3 bases at J, with 19 bases between. The CDR3 extends over 17 amino acids. Germline CDR1 SGHVS, CDR2 FNYEAQ. The CDR3 DNA sequence: TGTGCCAGCAGCCCCATTCCTTCAGGGGCGGACACCGGGGAGCTGTTTTTT. Translation: CASSPIPSGADTGELFF.

V and J are TRBV20-1 and TRBJ2-5, with 11 nucleotides matching TRBD2. CDR3 size: 15 residues. The junction had 10 bases not matched to a gene; V was cut back by 3 bases and J by 7 bases. The germline CDR1 and CDR2 sequences are DFQATT and SNEGSKA (reference sequence). The CDR3 nucleotides are TGCAGTGCTAGGGCTTTGACTAGCGGGGCCGGGACCCAGTACTTC. Translated, it gives CSARALTSGAGTQYF.

This clonotype has just one count. V gene TRBV3-1 combines with J gene TRBJ1-4, with D uncertain. The V end lost 1 base, the J end lost 5 bases, and 11 bases lay between the germline ends. Germline V gene data show CDR1 as LGHDT and CDR2 as YNNKEL (reference sequence). The CDR3 length is 15 residues. The CDR3 loop reads CASSQGMRENEKLFF. The CDR3 DNA is TGTGCCAGCAGCCAAGGGATGCGGGAGAATGAAAAACTGTTTTTT. Drawing the rest from reference TRBV3-1 and TRBJ1-4, the complete variable domain is DTAVSQTPKYLVTQMGNDKSIKCEQNLGHDTMYWYKQDSKKFLKIMFSYNNKELIINETVPNRFSPKSPDKAHLNLHINSLELGDSAVYFCASSQGMRENEKLFFGSGTQLSVL.

This clonotype was seen at least ten times. This chain connects TRBV7-8 to TRBJ2-2; D perhaps matches TRBD2 (6 bases). The germline gives CDR1 SGHVS, CDR2 FQNEAQ. The CDR3 contains 14 residues. V dropped 1 base and J dropped 5 bases, with 8 bases sitting between them. In DNA, the CDR3 is TGTGCCAGCAGCTTAGTAGGAGGGACCGGGGAGCTGTTTTTT. As protein: CASSLVGGTGELFF.

The CDR3 bases are TGCAGCGTTGAATTGGGTTTGTCTAATGAAAAACTGTTTTTT. Translated: CSVELGLSNEKLFF. The V call is TRBV29-1, the J call TRBJ1-4; D uncertain. The ends were cut back, 2 bases at V and 3 bases at J, with 10 bases in the middle. CDR3 size: 14 residues. Per the germline V gene, CDR1 is SQVTM and CDR2 is ANQGSEA.

This clonotype has ten or more counts. The chain carries TRBV6-6 and TRBJ2-7, with a tentative D call TRBD2 (5 bases). The V end lost 5 bases, the J end lost 3 bases, and 11 bases lay between the germline ends. The germline gives CDR1 MNHNY, CDR2 SVGAGI (reference sequence). The CDR3 is 13 amino acids. The CDR3 spells CASSGPGDYEQYF. The DNA of the CDR3 is TGTGCCAGCAGTGGTCCCGGGGACTACGAGCAGTACTTC.

The rearrangement joins TRBV29-1 to TRBJ1-1, with 8 bases lining up with TRBD1. The CDR3 sequence is 14 residues long. Per germline, CDR1 SQVTM and CDR2 ANQGSEA. V trimming: 4 bases; J trimming: 1 base; junction bases outside the gene matches: 5. CDR3 in DNA: TGCAGCGTTGCTTTTGGACAGGGGAACACTGAAGCTTTCTTT. Amino acid sequence: CSVAFGQGNTEAFF. Filled out from reference TRBV29-1 and TRBJ1-1, the complete variable domain reads SAVISQKPSRDICQRGTSLTIQCQVDSQVTMMFWYRQQPGQSLTLIATANQGSEATYESGFVIDKFPISRPNLTFSTLTVSNMSPEDSSIYLCSVAFGQGNTEAFFGQGTRLTVV.

This clonotype ranks as medium-sized. V gene TRBV12-3 or TRBV12-4 combines with J gene TRBJ1-2, with 7 nucleotides matching TRBD1. The CDR3 covers 13 residues. Trimming removed 3 bases from V and 8 bases from J; junction bases left unmatched: 6. Here the CDR3 reads CASSFSTGEGYTF. The DNA of the CDR3 is TGTGCCAGCAGTTTCTCAACAGGGGAGGGCTACACCTTC.

This clonotype was seen a handful of times. This chain links TRBV12-3 or TRBV12-4 with TRBJ1-5; D gene unclear. Trimming left V 5 bases short and J 5 bases short, with 16 bases between. The CDR3 is 15 amino acids. The CDR3 DNA reads TGTGCCAGCAGTATCCGGGCCCACCCCGATCAGCCCCAGCATTTT. This codes for CASSIRAHPDQPQHF.

The chain employs TRBV20-1 and TRBJ2-7; 10 positions match TRBD2. Looked up from germline, CDR1 is DFQATT and CDR2 is SNEGSKA (reference sequence). This CDR3 has 15 amino acids. V shed 3 bases and J 3 bases; nucleotides not matched to a gene: 8. CDR3 DNA sequence: TGCAGTGCTAGTACTTCTAGCGGGAGTAACTACGAGCAGTACTTC. This gives the protein CSASTSSGSNYEQYF.

The chain couples TRBV15 to TRBJ2-7; a weak D match, TRBD2 (6 bases). V dropped 5 bases and J dropped 1 base, with 15 bases sitting between them. The CDR3 is 15 amino acids. Germline CDR1 reads LNHNV; CDR2 reads YYDKDF (reference sequence). This CDR3 reads CATSPEGGESYEQYF. CDR3 nucleotides: TGTGCCACCAGCCCTGAGGGAGGTGAATCCTACGAGCAGTACTTC.

The V call is TRBV5-1, the J call TRBJ2-7; no clear D. The V and J ends lost 0 bases and 5 bases respectively, with 12 bases between them. The CDR3 contains 14 residues. Germline CDR1 reads SGHRS; CDR2 reads YFSETQ. The CDR3 reads CASSLVLTQDEQYF. The CDR3 region has the DNA TGCGCCAGCAGCTTGGTATTAACGCAGGACGAGCAGTACTTC. Supplemented by reference TRBV5-1 and TRBJ2-7, the full variable domain reads KAGVTQTPRYLIKTRGQQVTLSCSPISGHRSVSWYQQTPGQGLQFLFEYFSETQRNKGNFPGRFSGRQFSNSRSEMNVSTLELGDSALYLCASSLVLTQDEQYFGPGTRLTVT.

This sequence joins TRBV7-9 and TRBJ1-2; D not certain. V was trimmed by 5 bases and J by 8 bases, leaving 15 bases between them. This CDR3 is 13 amino acids long. Germline assignment: CDR1 SEHNR and CDR2 FQNEAQ (reference sequence). The CDR3 here is CASSRFFPDGYTF. CDR3 in DNA: TGTGCCAGCAGCCGATTCTTCCCGGACGGCTACACCTTC.

The V gene is TRBV12-3 or TRBV12-4, the J gene TRBJ2-1, with unresolved D. There are 14 residues in the CDR3. The ends were cut back, 3 bases at V and 5 bases at J, with 11 bases in the middle. This CDR3 reads CASSFRVADNEQFF. The CDR3 nucleotides are TGTGCCAGCAGTTTTCGTGTTGCGGACAATGAGCAGTTCTTC.

This clonotype was counted at least ten times. The CDR3 DNA is TGTGCCAGCTCACCAGGGACAGGGCGGCAGCCCCAGCATTTT. Translating it yields CASSPGTGRQPQHF. The chain combines TRBV18 with TRBJ1-5; 9 nucleotides match TRBD1. The CDR3 is made up of 14 amino acids. CDR1 is KGHSH, CDR2 LQKENI, per germline. V lost 2 bases and J lost 7; bases outside the gene matches: 3.

This clonotype was found once. This chain uses TRBV27 with TRBJ2-1; no clear D. V was pared by 5 bases and J by 5 bases, with 10 bases between. Looked up from germline, CDR1 is MNHEY and CDR2 is SMNVEV (reference sequence). This CDR3 is built from 13 residues. The CDR3 region has the DNA TGTGCCAGCAGTCCCTGTCACGACAATGAGCAGTTCTTC. Its protein product is CASSPCHDNEQFF.

The V call is TRBV7-6, the J call TRBJ2-5; D gene ambiguous. This CDR3 is built from 16 residues. Germline-derived CDR1 and CDR2 are SGHVS and FNYEAQ. V lost 1 base to trimming and J lost 0 bases, with 12 bases between them. Written as DNA, the CDR3 is TGTGCCAGCAGCTTAGAGATAGTCGAGTACCAAGAGACCCAGTACTTC. Translation gives CASSLEIVEYQETQYF.

This clonotype was seen more than once but under ten times. The rearrangement links TRBV7-6 to TRBJ2-5; D remains ambiguous. The CDR3 sequence is 14 residues long. Deletions cut 1 base from V and 2 bases from J, with 8 bases between. In germline, CDR1 is SGHVS, CDR2 FNYEAQ. CDR3 amino acids: CASSLESMQETQYF. In nucleotides, the CDR3 is TGTGCCAGCAGCTTAGAATCCATGCAAGAGACCCAGTACTTC.